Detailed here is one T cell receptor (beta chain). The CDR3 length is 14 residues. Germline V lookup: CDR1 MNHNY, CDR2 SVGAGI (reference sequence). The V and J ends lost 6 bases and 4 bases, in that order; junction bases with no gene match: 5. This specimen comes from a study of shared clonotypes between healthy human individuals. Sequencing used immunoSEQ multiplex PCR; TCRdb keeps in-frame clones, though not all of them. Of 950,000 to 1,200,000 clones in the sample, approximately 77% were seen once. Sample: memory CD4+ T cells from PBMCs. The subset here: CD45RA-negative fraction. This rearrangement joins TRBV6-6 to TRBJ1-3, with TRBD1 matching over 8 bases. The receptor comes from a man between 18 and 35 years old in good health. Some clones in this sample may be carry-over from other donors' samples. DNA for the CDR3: TGTGCCAGCAGCAGGACAGGGACGGGAAACACCATATATTTT. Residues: CASSRTGTGNTIYF.